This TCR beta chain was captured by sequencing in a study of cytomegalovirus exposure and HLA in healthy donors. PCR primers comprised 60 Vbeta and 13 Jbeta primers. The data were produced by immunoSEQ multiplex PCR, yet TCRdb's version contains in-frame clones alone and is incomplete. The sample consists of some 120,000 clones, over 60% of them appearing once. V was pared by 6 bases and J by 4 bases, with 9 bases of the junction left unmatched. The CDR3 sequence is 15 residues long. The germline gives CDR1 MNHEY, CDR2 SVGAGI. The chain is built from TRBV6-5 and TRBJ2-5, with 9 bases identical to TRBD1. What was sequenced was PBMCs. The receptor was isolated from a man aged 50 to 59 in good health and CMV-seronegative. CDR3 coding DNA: TGTGCCAGCAGGACCACACAGGGGGCGGCAGAGACCCAGTACTTC. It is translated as CASRTTQGAAETQYF.